This T cell receptor (beta chain) is drawn from a study of cytomegalovirus exposure and HLA in healthy donors. Whole-study findings and limits: Upon later analysis, HLA-associated TCR beta chains proved more clonally expanded than other, equally common chains.

The primer mix had 60 Vbeta and 13 Jbeta primers. Sequenced by immunoSEQ multiplex PCR; TCRdb stores in-frame clones only, minus some. The data contain about 120,000 clones, over 70% of them singletons. The CDR3 runs to 13 residues. V shed 4 bases, J shed 4 bases, and the junction held 1 base outside the gene matches. CDR1 is SNHLY, CDR2 FYNNEI, per germline. Details on this clone: Its specificity is not known.

This clonotype was sampled from a woman aged 45-59 years in good health and CMV-seropositive. The chain links TRBV2 to TRBJ1-5; 7 positions agree with TRBD1. Sequencing was done on a sample of PBMCs. CDR3 protein: CASSGQGNQPQHF. The CDR3 DNA follows: TGTGCCAGCAGTGGACAGGGAAATCAGCCCCAGCATTTT.